Each of the 2 T cell receptor beta chains below was sequenced from the same sample in a study of blood T cell repertoires in COVID-19. Generated by immunoSEQ multiplex PCR, the TCRdb table keeps only in-frame clones and is missing some. The table includes about 170,000 clones, about 74% detected once. Material for sequencing was peripheral blood. These receptors came from a man in his 60s with acute or convalescent COVID-19.

This clone was recorded only once. The V call is TRBV10-3, the J call TRBJ2-2; D possibly corresponds to TRBD1 (6 bases). CDR3 length: 12 residues. The V end lost 9 bases, the J end lost 7 bases, and 12 bases lay between the germline ends. Germline CDR1 and CDR2: ENHRY and SYGVKD. The CDR3 sequence is CAMLTGLGELFF. The CDR3 coding sequence is TGTGCCATGCTAACAGGGCTCGGGGAGCTGTTTTTT.

This clone was observed a few times. The chain links TRBV5-1 to TRBJ2-1, with D possibly TRBD2 on 6 matching bases. The CDR3 has 15 residues. CDR1 and CDR2 from the germline V gene are SGHRS and YFSETQ. Trimming removed 0 bases at V and 5 bases at J, with 12 bases between. In nucleotides, the CDR3 is TGCGCCAGCAGCTTGGGACTAGTAGTCGACAATGAGCAGTTCTTC. It translates to CASSLGLVVDNEQFF.